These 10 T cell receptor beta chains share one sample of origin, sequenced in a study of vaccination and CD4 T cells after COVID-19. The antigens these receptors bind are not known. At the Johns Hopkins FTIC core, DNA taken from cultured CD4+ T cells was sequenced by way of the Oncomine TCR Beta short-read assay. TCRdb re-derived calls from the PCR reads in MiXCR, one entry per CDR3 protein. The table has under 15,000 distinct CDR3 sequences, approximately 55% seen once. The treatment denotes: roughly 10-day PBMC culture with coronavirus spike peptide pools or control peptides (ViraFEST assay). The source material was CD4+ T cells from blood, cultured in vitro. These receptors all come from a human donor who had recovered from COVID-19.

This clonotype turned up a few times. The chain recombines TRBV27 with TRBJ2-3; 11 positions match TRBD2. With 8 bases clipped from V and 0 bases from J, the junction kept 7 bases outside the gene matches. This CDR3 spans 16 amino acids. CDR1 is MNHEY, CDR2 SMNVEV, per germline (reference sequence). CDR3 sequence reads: CASGKLAGASTDTQYF. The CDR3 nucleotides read TGTGCCAGCGGTAAACTAGCGGGGGCAAGCACAGATACGCAGTATTTT.

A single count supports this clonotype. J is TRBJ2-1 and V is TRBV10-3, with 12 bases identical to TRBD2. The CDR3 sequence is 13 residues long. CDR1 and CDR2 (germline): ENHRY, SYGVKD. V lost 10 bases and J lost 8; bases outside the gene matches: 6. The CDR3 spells CATSGRARYEQFF. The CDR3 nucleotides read TGTGCCACTAGCGGGAGGGCCAGGTATGAGCAGTTCTTC.

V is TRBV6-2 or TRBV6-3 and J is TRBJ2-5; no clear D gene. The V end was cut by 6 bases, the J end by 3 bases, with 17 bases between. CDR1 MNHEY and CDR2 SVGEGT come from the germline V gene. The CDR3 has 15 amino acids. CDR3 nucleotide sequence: TGTGCCAGCAGCCGACTTAGAATATGGGAAGAGACCCAGTACTTC. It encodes CASSRLRIWEETQYF.

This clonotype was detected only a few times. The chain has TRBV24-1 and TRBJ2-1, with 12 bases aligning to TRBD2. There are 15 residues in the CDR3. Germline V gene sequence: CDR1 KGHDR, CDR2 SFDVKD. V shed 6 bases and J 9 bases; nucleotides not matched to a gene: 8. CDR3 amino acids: CATSTTSGGWGEQFF. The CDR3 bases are TGTGCCACCAGTACTACTAGCGGGGGGTGGGGTGAGCAGTTCTTC.

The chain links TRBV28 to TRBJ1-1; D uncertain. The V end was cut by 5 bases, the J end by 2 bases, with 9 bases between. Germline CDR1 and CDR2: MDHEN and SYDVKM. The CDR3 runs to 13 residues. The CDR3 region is CASSPSTNTEAFF. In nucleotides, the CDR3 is TGTGCCAGCAGTCCCTCGACAAACACTGAAGCTTTCTTT.

CDR3 loop: CSARPQGKSYYEQYF. Written as DNA, the CDR3 is TGCAGTGCTAGGCCACAGGGGAAGTCTTACTACGAGCAGTACTTC. The rearrangement links TRBV20-1 to TRBJ2-7, with 7 bases fitting TRBD1. CDR1 and CDR2 (germline): DFQATT, SNEGSKA (reference sequence). The V and J ends lost 3 bases and 3 bases, in that order; junction bases with no gene match: 11. CDR3 length equals 15 residues.

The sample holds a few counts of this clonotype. CDR3: CATSTGTSEVFTQYF. CDR3 sequence (DNA): TGTGCCACCAGCACCGGGACTAGCGAAGTGTTTACGCAGTATTTT. The chain links TRBV15 to TRBJ2-3; 10 bases are a match to TRBD2. The CDR3 covers 15 residues. CDR1 is LNHNV, CDR2 YYDKDF, per germline (reference sequence). The ends lost 4 bases at V and 8 bases at J; junction bases unmatched: 9.

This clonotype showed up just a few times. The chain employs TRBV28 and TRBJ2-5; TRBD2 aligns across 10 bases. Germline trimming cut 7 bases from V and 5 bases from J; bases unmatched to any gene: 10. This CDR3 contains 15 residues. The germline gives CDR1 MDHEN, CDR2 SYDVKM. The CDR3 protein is CASTLAGDRQETQYF. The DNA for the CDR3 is TGTGCCAGCACCCTAGCGGGAGATAGGCAGGAGACCCAGTACTTC.

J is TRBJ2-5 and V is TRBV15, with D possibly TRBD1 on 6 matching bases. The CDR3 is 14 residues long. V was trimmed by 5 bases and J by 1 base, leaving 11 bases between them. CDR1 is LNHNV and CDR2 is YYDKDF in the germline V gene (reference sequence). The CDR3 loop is CATSQGGSQETQYF. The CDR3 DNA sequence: TGTGCCACCAGCCAAGGGGGAAGCCAAGAGACCCAGTACTTC.

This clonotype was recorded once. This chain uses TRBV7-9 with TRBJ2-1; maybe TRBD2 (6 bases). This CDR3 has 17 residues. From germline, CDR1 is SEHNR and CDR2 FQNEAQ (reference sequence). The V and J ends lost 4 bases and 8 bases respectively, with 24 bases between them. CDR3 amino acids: CASSSHPGTPSDDEQFF. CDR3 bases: TGTGCCAGCAGCTCACATCCCGGGACTCCTTCAGACGATGAGCAGTTCTTC.